The 5 T cell receptor beta chains reported below all come from one sample, sequenced in a study of Graves' ophthalmopathy and Graves' hyperthyroidism. The authors amplified TCR beta CDR3 regions, and they did so from RNA transcripts for repertoire sequencing. The authors performed first-round RT-PCR with HTBI primers and then a second-round multiplex PCR. Using its own MiXCR run on the multiplex PCR reads, TCRdb lists one record per CDR3 protein. Here the sample spans approximately 410,000 distinct CDR3 sequences, approximately 15% being singletons. The sequenced material came from peripheral blood. All receptors derive from a young woman with stable Graves' hyperthyroidism.

This clonotype was detected ten times or more. The chain employs TRBV24-1 and TRBJ2-5; D is possibly TRBD1 (5 bases). V was clipped by 4 bases and J by 3 bases, with 11 bases between them. The germline gives CDR1 KGHDR, CDR2 SFDVKD. CDR3 length: 14 amino acids. CDR3 coding DNA: TGTGCCACCAGTGACCGAAGACAGAAAGAGACCCAGTACTTC. Protein: CATSDRRQKETQYF.

This clonotype was observed many times. This CDR3 is CASSFSVDSDIQYF. The CDR3 DNA reads TGTGCCAGCAGTTTTTCCGTCGACAGCGACATTCAGTACTTC. The chain uses TRBV12-3 or TRBV12-4 and TRBJ2-4; TRBD1 might be the D (5 bases). Deletions cut 3 bases from V and 8 bases from J, with 14 bases between. This CDR3 contains 14 residues.

The chain is built from TRBV7-6 and TRBJ2-2; TRBD1 aligns across 9 bases. This CDR3 has 18 residues. Germline values: CDR1 SGHVS, CDR2 FNYEAQ. After removal of 1 base from V and 2 bases from J, the junction contained 8 bases not matched to a gene. The chain's CDR3 is CASSLGVGQGANTGELFF. For the CDR3, the DNA is TGTGCCAGCAGCTTAGGTGTGGGACAGGGAGCCAACACCGGGGAGCTGTTTTTT.

This sequence joins TRBV12-5 and TRBJ1-1; possible D gene TRBD1, 5 bases. The CDR3 is 12 amino acids. Per germline, CDR1 LGHNT and CDR2 FRNRAP. V was clipped by 7 bases and J by 4 bases, with 10 bases between them. In DNA, the CDR3 is TGTGCTAGTGCGGGGGTTGGCACTGAAGCTTTCTTT. The encoded protein is CASAGVGTEAFF.

This clonotype was observed at least ten times. This CDR3 is CASARTGTYTEAFF. Here the CDR3 DNA reads TGTGCCAGCGCTAGAACGGGAACCTACACTGAAGCTTTCTTT. The V call is TRBV9, the J call TRBJ1-1; D gene unclear. Trimming pared 7 bases from V and 3 bases from J, leaving 16 bases between. The CDR3 sequence is 14 residues long. The germline V gene has CDR1 SGDLS and CDR2 YYNGEE.